Below, one T cell receptor (beta chain) is given with its context. No antigen is known for it. No base-level quality is on record; no much larger clone is a single base apart. Sequences SGHNT (CDR1) and YYREEE (CDR2) are obtained from the germline V gene (reference sequence). Counted from cysteine to phenylalanine, this CDR3 has 16 amino acids. CDR3 DNA only is kept here, 48 bases in frame from base 1. The V and J ends are trimmed by 4 bases and 0 bases, leaving 14 bases between them. TCR CDR3 regions were amplified from genomic DNA by multiplex PCR using the deep immunoSEQ assay. Genomic DNA extracted from each cell subset was distributed evenly over all wells of several immunoSEQ 96-well plates, and each plate served as one replicate. For sorted subsets, 200 to 250 ng of genomic DNA, equivalent to 25,000 to 35,000 T cell genomes, went into each replicate PCR. Purified libraries were measured with a Qubit 3.0 fluorometer, size-checked on a Bioanalyzer 2100, and measured again with the KAPA Library Quantification kit. Every immunoSEQ 96-well plate was sequenced on a dedicated single-read 150-cycle Illumina NextSeq 550 flow cell. On the study's bioinformatics: The immunoSEQ output contained only junctional sequences without quality scores, so filtering could not match that applied to full-length reads. To assign V/J genes and CDR3, sequences were annotated against IMGT germline references using PyIR, a Python wrapper for IgBLAST v1.9. Reads were filtered out if the reads had weak V/J assignments (E-value above 1e-6), no CDR3, stop codons, out-of-frame junctions, or ambiguous translated residues. V3J clonotypes were defined as sequences sharing an identical inferred V gene, J gene, and CDR3 amino acid sequence. To compute the percentage overlap between repertoires, the number of shared unique clonotypes was divided by the size of the smaller repertoire. Richness of each repertoire was evaluated using RTK rarefaction, the Chao1 estimator, and Recon v2.1 estimates of unobserved clonotypes. Generation probabilities for all TCRbeta clonotypes obtained by the gDNA method from a few donors were computed using OLGA. The table was pulled from immuneACCESS by TCRdb, which kept in-frame rearrangements only. Such tables lose some clones; where checked, under half of the loss comes from unresolved V genes, and the rest has no known cause. D and trimming were read from the DNA, whereas the V and J calls and clone size are those reported in that table. Here the sample has some 580,000 clones; 98% occur a single time. The ten largest clones add up to around 0.3% of the sample.

This specimen comes from a study of shared clonotypes between healthy human individuals (TCRdb year 2020). About the study as a whole: Three men and a couple of women, aged 18 to 49 years, made up the cohort. For each donor, CD4 naive and CD4 memory were each run on three plates, CD8 naive on two plates, and CD8 memory on one plate. Blood TCR repertoires of five healthy adults were deeply sequenced to estimate repertoire size and the extent of clonotype sharing between individuals. Libraries were prepared and TCR repertoires were sequenced by different laboratories using diverse techniques, in order to increase sequencing depth and limit assay-specific biases. Each donor's leukapheresis produced roughly between about 0.9 and 9.5 billion PBMCs.

The full study reports these points: Because the study included only a small number of donors, the genetic and exposure-history diversity represented was limited. Pairwise subsampling led to the expectation that sequencing depth would affect the degree of clonotype sharing among donors. Sharing across four donors was observed for approximately 5% of naive CD4, around 3.5% of naive CD8, about 2.3% of memory CD4, and about 0.38% of memory CD8 clonotypes. Even with the large sequencing depth, rarefaction of the sorted-subset datasets indicated that sequencing was incomplete. Clonotypes shared by all four sorted-subset donors showed higher generation probabilities than non-shared clonotypes. Naive subsets generally had larger estimated clonotype richness than memory subsets did. Sampling was restricted to blood, and TCR repertoires in tissue are likely to differ from TCR repertoires in blood.

CD8 naive samples were CD45RO-negative cells positively selected for CCR7, giving a CD45RA+CCR7+ population that excluded TemRA cells. Healthy HIV-negative adults with no recently reported acute infections or vaccinations were included as donors. Only Caucasian adults living in Nashville, Tennessee, USA were represented among the donors. Blood was obtained by leukapheresis, after which PBMCs were separated by Ficoll-Histopaque density gradient centrifugation and cryopreserved in liquid nitrogen vapor phase. Purity and quantity of every magnetically sorted T cell population were checked by analytical flow cytometry. Genomic DNA was isolated from each sorted fraction and quantified by UV absorbance on a Nanodrop 2000c.

The sequence was collected from a man aged 25 to 40 in good health. The sequenced sample was naive CD8+ T cells sorted from blood. The cell subset or site label corresponds to: CD45RA+CCR7+. The rearranged segments are TRBV5-4 and TRBJ1-3; TRBD1 is a possible D gene, resting on 6 matching bases. The DNA sequence is given as TGTGCCAGCAGCGGGGGCAGGTTAAGCTCTGGAAACACCATATATTTT. The encoded protein is CASSGGRLSSGNTIYF.